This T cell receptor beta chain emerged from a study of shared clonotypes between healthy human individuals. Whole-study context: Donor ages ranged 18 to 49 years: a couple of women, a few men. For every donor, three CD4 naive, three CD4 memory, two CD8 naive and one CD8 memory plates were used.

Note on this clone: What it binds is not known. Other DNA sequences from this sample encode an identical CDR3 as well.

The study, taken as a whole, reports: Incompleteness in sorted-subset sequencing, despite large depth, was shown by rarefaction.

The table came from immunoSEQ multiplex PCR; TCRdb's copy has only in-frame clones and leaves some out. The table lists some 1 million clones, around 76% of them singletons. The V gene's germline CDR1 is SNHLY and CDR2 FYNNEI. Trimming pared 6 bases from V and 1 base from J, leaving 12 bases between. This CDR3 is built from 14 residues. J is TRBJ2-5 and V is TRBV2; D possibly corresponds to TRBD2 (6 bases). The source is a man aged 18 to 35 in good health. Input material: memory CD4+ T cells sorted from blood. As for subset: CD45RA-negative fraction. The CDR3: CASRDSSVQETQYF. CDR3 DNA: TGTGCCAGCAGAGATTCTAGCGTCCAAGAGACCCAGTACTTC.